A selection of T cell receptor beta chains follows, all from one sample in a study of blood T cell repertoires in COVID-19. The repertoire was sequenced with immunoSEQ multiplex PCR; TCRdb's copy has only in-frame clones and lacks some. The data show 200,000 to 250,000 clones, with 86% seen just once and about 4% held by the top ten. Material: PBMCs or T cells enriched from blood (not recorded which). The receptor set was obtained from a woman in her 40s with acute COVID-19. CDR3s include the opening cysteine and the closing phenylalanine or tryptophan. Fields, in order: clone size, D gene, V gene, J gene, CDR3 DNA, CDR3 protein. The D gene is left open where the match is weak. Clone size is given for some rows only: seen once, a few or many times, or a class if the clone is expanded.

abundance: NA; d_gene: TRBD1; v_gene: TRBV27; j_gene: TRBJ1-2; CDR3nt: TGTGCCAGCAGCCGGGCAGGGGGCAGCTATGGCTACACCTTC; CDR3aa: CASSRAGGSYGYTF
abundance: NA; d_gene: NA; v_gene: TRBV20-1; j_gene: TRBJ2-3; CDR3nt: TGCAGTGCTAGTCCCAGGGGGCAGTATTTT; CDR3aa: CSASPRGQYF
abundance: NA; d_gene: TRBD2; v_gene: TRBV29-1; j_gene: TRBJ2-1; CDR3nt: TGCAGCGTTGAAGATCTAATAGGTAGCGGGGGGTACTACAATGAGCAGTTCTTC; CDR3aa: CSVEDLIGSGGYYNEQFF
abundance: NA; d_gene: TRBD1; v_gene: TRBV5-1; j_gene: TRBJ1-2; CDR3nt: TGCGCCAGCAGCTTGGCATTCGGGACAGAATATGGCTACACCTTC; CDR3aa: CASSLAFGTEYGYTF
abundance: NA; d_gene: NA; v_gene: TRBV5-1; j_gene: TRBJ1-1; CDR3nt: TGCGCCAGCAGCTTTCGGGTAAACACTGAAGCTTTCTTT; CDR3aa: CASSFRVNTEAFF
abundance: NA; d_gene: TRBD1; v_gene: TRBV10-3; j_gene: TRBJ1-4; CDR3nt: TGTGCCATCAGGGCCGGACAGGGGTCTACTAATGAAAAACTGTTTTTT; CDR3aa: CAIRAGQGSTNEKLFF
abundance: NA; d_gene: NA; v_gene: TRBV6-5; j_gene: TRBJ1-2; CDR3nt: TGTGCCAGCAGTTACGGGATTGACAGGAGCCGGGGCTACACCTTC; CDR3aa: CASSYGIDRSRGYTF
abundance: NA; d_gene: NA; v_gene: TRBV2; j_gene: TRBJ2-3; CDR3nt: TGTGCCAGCAGTGGCAATTCCGCGGCAGATACGCAGTATTTT; CDR3aa: CASSGNSAADTQYF
abundance: NA; d_gene: NA; v_gene: TRBV5-8; j_gene: TRBJ1-5; CDR3nt: TGTGCCACACCGGGCAGGGAACCTACGATTAGCAATCAGCCCCAGCATTTT; CDR3aa: CATPGREPTISNQPQHF
abundance: NA; d_gene: NA; v_gene: TRBV19; j_gene: TRBJ1-2; CDR3nt: TGTGCCAGTAGTTTCGAGGTCCCCAGCAGGGTTAATGGCTACACCTTC; CDR3aa: CASSFEVPSRVNGYTF
abundance: NA; d_gene: TRBD1; v_gene: TRBV12-5; j_gene: TRBJ2-4; CDR3nt: TGTGCTAGTGGTTTGGCCAGACAGGGCTTAAACCGGTTGGTAGCCAAAAACATTCAGTACTTC; CDR3aa: CASGLARQGLNRLVAKNIQYF
abundance: NA; d_gene: TRBD1; v_gene: TRBV5-1; j_gene: TRBJ1-3; CDR3nt: TGCGCCAGCAGCTTGTTTCCTCCTGACAGGGGCTCTGGAAACACCATATATTTT; CDR3aa: CASSLFPPDRGSGNTIYF
abundance: NA; d_gene: TRBD1; v_gene: TRBV27; j_gene: TRBJ1-2; CDR3nt: TGTGCCAGCGCGGACAGGGCAGGCTATGGCTACACCTTC; CDR3aa: CASADRAGYGYTF
abundance: NA; d_gene: TRBD1; v_gene: TRBV9; j_gene: TRBJ1-4; CDR3nt: TGTGCCAGCAGCTGGACAGGAGCCTCTGAAAAACTGTTTTTT; CDR3aa: CASSWTGASEKLFF
abundance: NA; d_gene: NA; v_gene: TRBV27; j_gene: TRBJ1-2; CDR3nt: TGTGCCAGCAGAGAACCAGGGGACTATGGCTACACCTTC; CDR3aa: CASREPGDYGYTF
abundance: NA; d_gene: TRBD1; v_gene: TRBV6-6; j_gene: TRBJ1-5; CDR3nt: TGTGCCAGCCGTCGGACAGGGTCCCAAGGTCAGCCCCAGCATTTT; CDR3aa: CASRRTGSQGQPQHF
abundance: few; d_gene: NA; v_gene: TRBV24-1; j_gene: TRBJ1-2; CDR3nt: TGTGCCACCAGTGACCAGCGCGGGACCGCCCAGGCCTACACCTTC; CDR3aa: CATSDQRGTAQAYTF
abundance: NA; d_gene: TRBD2; v_gene: TRBV7-9; j_gene: TRBJ2-1; CDR3nt: TGTGCCAGCAGCCTGAGATCCAGCGGGGAATACAATGAGCAGTTCTTC; CDR3aa: CASSLRSSGEYNEQFF
abundance: NA; d_gene: NA; v_gene: TRBV6-1; j_gene: TRBJ2-1; CDR3nt: TGTGCCAGCAGTGAGTCCTCGGAGGCCTACAATGAGCAGTTCTTC; CDR3aa: CASSESSEAYNEQFF
abundance: NA; d_gene: TRBD1; v_gene: TRBV4-1; j_gene: TRBJ1-6; CDR3nt: TGCGCCAGCAGCCCCTCCGGGACAGGGAATTCACCCCTCCACTTT; CDR3aa: CASSPSGTGNSPLHF
abundance: NA; d_gene: TRBD2; v_gene: TRBV27; j_gene: TRBJ2-5; CDR3nt: TGTGCCAGCAGTCCTTATCCGGGAGGGGAGACCCAGTACTTC; CDR3aa: CASSPYPGGETQYF
abundance: NA; d_gene: TRBD1; v_gene: TRBV2; j_gene: TRBJ1-5; CDR3nt: TGTGCCAGCAGTGCCCGCAGGGACAGGGGGGGGAATGGGCATTTT; CDR3aa: CASSARRDRGGNGHF
abundance: NA; d_gene: TRBD1; v_gene: TRBV4-1; j_gene: TRBJ1-1; CDR3nt: TGCGCCAGCAGCCAAGGTCGACAGGGCAGGACTGAAGCTTTCTTT; CDR3aa: CASSQGRQGRTEAFF
abundance: NA; d_gene: NA; v_gene: TRBV2; j_gene: TRBJ1-4; CDR3nt: TGTGCCAGCAGCCAGGGTGAAAAACTGTTTTTT; CDR3aa: CASSQGEKLFF
abundance: NA; d_gene: TRBD2; v_gene: TRBV5-8; j_gene: TRBJ2-3; CDR3nt: TGTGCCAGCTCTAGCGGGGGGCTAGCTAGCACAGATACGCAGTATTTT; CDR3aa: CASSSGGLASTDTQYF
abundance: NA; d_gene: NA; v_gene: TRBV7-9; j_gene: TRBJ2-1; CDR3nt: TGTGCCAGCAGCTCAATTTTTGAGCAGTTCTTC; CDR3aa: CASSSIFEQFF
abundance: NA; d_gene: NA; v_gene: TRBV4-1; j_gene: TRBJ2-1; CDR3nt: TGCGCCAGCAGCCAAAACGTAGATGAGCAGTTCTTC; CDR3aa: CASSQNVDEQFF
abundance: NA; d_gene: NA; v_gene: TRBV15; j_gene: TRBJ1-1; CDR3nt: TGTGCCACCAGCAGAGATGTGATAGGGGGTACTGAAGCTTTCTTT; CDR3aa: CATSRDVIGGTEAFF
abundance: once; d_gene: NA; v_gene: TRBV24-1; j_gene: TRBJ2-2; CDR3nt: TGTGCCACCAGTGAGACTATTCCCACCGGGGAGCTGTTTTTT; CDR3aa: CATSETIPTGELFF
abundance: NA; d_gene: TRBD2; v_gene: TRBV7-3; j_gene: TRBJ2-3; CDR3nt: TGTGCCAGCAGCAGAACTAGCGGCCGCACAGATACGCAGTATTTT; CDR3aa: CASSRTSGRTDTQYF
abundance: NA; d_gene: TRBD1; v_gene: TRBV9; j_gene: TRBJ2-3; CDR3nt: TGTGCCAGCAGCGTAGAGACAGGGGGAACAGATACGCAGTATTTT; CDR3aa: CASSVETGGTDTQYF
abundance: once; d_gene: NA; v_gene: TRBV5-4; j_gene: TRBJ1-6; CDR3nt: TGTGCCAGCAGCTATCTCCCCCCATCCACCAAGAGTAATTCACCCCTCCACTTT; CDR3aa: CASSYLPPSTKSNSPLHF
abundance: NA; d_gene: TRBD1; v_gene: TRBV30; j_gene: TRBJ1-2; CDR3nt: TGTGCCTGGGGCCGGGACAGGGGGAGTTATGGCTACACCTTC; CDR3aa: CAWGRDRGSYGYTF
abundance: once; d_gene: NA; v_gene: TRBV18; j_gene: TRBJ2-5; CDR3nt: TGTGCCAGCTCACGCGCCCTTCCCGTCGGAGAGACCCAGTACTTC; CDR3aa: CASSRALPVGETQYF
abundance: NA; d_gene: NA; v_gene: TRBV7-9; j_gene: TRBJ1-6; CDR3nt: TGTGCCAGCAGCTTAGGGGGGGGAGGAAATTCACCCCTCCACTTT; CDR3aa: CASSLGGGGNSPLHF
abundance: NA; d_gene: NA; v_gene: TRBV7-9; j_gene: TRBJ1-1; CDR3nt: TGTGCCAGCAGCTACAGGGTGAACACTGAAGCTTTCTTT; CDR3aa: CASSYRVNTEAFF
abundance: NA; d_gene: TRBD1; v_gene: TRBV5-6; j_gene: TRBJ1-1; CDR3nt: TGTGCCAGCAGCTTTAGGGACAGGGAACCTGAAGCTTTCTTT; CDR3aa: CASSFRDREPEAFF
abundance: few; d_gene: NA; v_gene: TRBV29-1; j_gene: TRBJ1-4; CDR3nt: TGCAGCGTTCTAAGCTCGACTAATGAAAAACTGTTTTTT; CDR3aa: CSVLSSTNEKLFF
abundance: NA; d_gene: NA; v_gene: TRBV7-3; j_gene: TRBJ2-1; CDR3nt: TGTGCCAGCAGCCCTTCGCGACAGAACTACAATGAGCAGTTCTTC; CDR3aa: CASSPSRQNYNEQFF
abundance: NA; d_gene: NA; v_gene: TRBV12-3/TRBV12-4; j_gene: TRBJ1-5; CDR3nt: TGTGCCAGCAGTTTCGGAGGGGATCAGCCCCAGCATTTT; CDR3aa: CASSFGGDQPQHF
abundance: NA; d_gene: NA; v_gene: TRBV18; j_gene: TRBJ2-1; CDR3nt: TGTGCCAGCTCACCACGGAAAACGGGCAATGAGCAGTTCTTC; CDR3aa: CASSPRKTGNEQFF
abundance: NA; d_gene: NA; v_gene: TRBV7-8; j_gene: TRBJ1-1; CDR3nt: TGTGCCAGCAGCTTAGTCCTTCCGGGACAAGGGGAAGCTTTCTTT; CDR3aa: CASSLVLPGQGEAFF
abundance: NA; d_gene: TRBD2; v_gene: TRBV11-2; j_gene: TRBJ2-5; CDR3nt: TGTGCCAGCGCGAAAGCGGGGGGGGAGACCCAGTACTTC; CDR3aa: CASAKAGGETQYF
abundance: NA; d_gene: TRBD1; v_gene: TRBV5-5; j_gene: TRBJ1-2; CDR3nt: TGTGCCAGCAGCTTTTCGTCCTGGACAGGGTTAGCGTTTTCGGATGGCTACACCTTC; CDR3aa: CASSFSSWTGLAFSDGYTF
abundance: NA; d_gene: NA; v_gene: TRBV7-2; j_gene: TRBJ2-1; CDR3nt: TGTGCCAGCAGCTTAGCGCAATCGGGTGAGCAGTTCTTC; CDR3aa: CASSLAQSGEQFF
abundance: NA; d_gene: NA; v_gene: TRBV5-6; j_gene: TRBJ1-3; CDR3nt: TGTGCCAGCAGTCCCAGCTCTGGAAACACCATATATTTT; CDR3aa: CASSPSSGNTIYF
abundance: NA; d_gene: TRBD1; v_gene: TRBV19; j_gene: TRBJ1-1; CDR3nt: TGTGCCAGTAGTATCAGGGGGGACACTGAAGCTTTCTTT; CDR3aa: CASSIRGDTEAFF
abundance: NA; d_gene: NA; v_gene: TRBV18; j_gene: TRBJ2-2; CDR3nt: TGTGCCAGCTCACCGATAGAAGCCGGGGAGCTGTTTTTT; CDR3aa: CASSPIEAGELFF
abundance: NA; d_gene: TRBD2; v_gene: TRBV11-2; j_gene: TRBJ2-1; CDR3nt: TGTGCCAGCAGCTTAGTCAGCGGGGGGGCTCTAGGGTACAATGAGCAGTTCTTC; CDR3aa: CASSLVSGGALGYNEQFF
abundance: NA; d_gene: NA; v_gene: TRBV5-5; j_gene: TRBJ1-1; CDR3nt: TGTGCCAGCAGCAATAGACAGGACTTGAACACTGAAGCTTTCTTT; CDR3aa: CASSNRQDLNTEAFF
abundance: NA; d_gene: NA; v_gene: TRBV5-6; j_gene: TRBJ1-1; CDR3nt: TGTGCCAGCAGCTTGTTGGCAATTGAAGCTTTCTTT; CDR3aa: CASSLLAIEAFF